Each of the 9 T cell receptor beta chains below was sequenced from the same sample in a study of blood T cell repertoires in COVID-19. Measured with immunoSEQ multiplex PCR; TCRdb has only the in-frame clones, and not every one. The repertoire holds about 130,000 clones, with 65% to 90% as singletons. The sequenced sample was peripheral blood. These receptors all stem from an elderly man with active or convalescent COVID-19.

In DNA form, the CDR3 reads TGTGCCAGTAGTATAACAGGGGGAGTTGAGACCCAGTACTTC. It specifies CASSITGGVETQYF. V usage is TRBV19 and J usage is TRBJ2-5; TRBD1 matches at 8 bases. Germline CDR1 is LNHDA and CDR2 is SQIVND (reference sequence). The CDR3 spans 14 residues. After removal of 2 bases from V and 5 bases from J, the junction contained 4 bases not matched to a gene.

This clone appeared once. This chain uses TRBV19 with TRBJ1-4; unclear D gene. The CDR3 covers 14 residues. The germline V gene has CDR1 LNHDA and CDR2 SQIVND (reference sequence). V lost 6 bases and J lost 4, with 12 bases in between. The CDR3 here is CASRDGTVNEKLFF. The CDR3 nucleotides read TGTGCCAGTAGAGACGGCACAGTTAATGAAAAACTGTTTTTT.

This clone was picked up a small number of times. The V gene is TRBV7-4, the J gene TRBJ2-1, with D tentatively TRBD2 (6 bases). Germline V gene sequence: CDR1 SGHVT, CDR2 SQSDAQ. The CDR3 totals 15 residues. V lost 5 bases and J 12 bases, leaving 23 bases between the germline ends. The CDR3 DNA reads TGTGCCAGCAGCCAGGGCCGTGGAGGGGTTAAGGGGCAGTTCTTC. Its protein product is CASSQGRGGVKGQFF.

The rearrangement joins TRBV7-9 to TRBJ1-1; 8 bases line up with TRBD1. Trimming took 5 bases from V and 1 from J; bases not matched to a gene: 6. This CDR3 spans 15 amino acids. The germline V gene has CDR1 SEHNR and CDR2 FQNEAQ (reference sequence). The CDR3 region is CASSPTGTGNTEAFF. The CDR3 DNA reads as TGTGCCAGCAGCCCTACCGGGACAGGGAACACTGAAGCTTTCTTT.

In the case of this clone: Other DNA sequences in the same sample also yield this CDR3. The chain uses TRBV24-1 and TRBJ2-1; no clear D gene. Germline-derived CDR1 and CDR2 are KGHDR and SFDVKD. Trimming took 4 bases from V and 4 from J, leaving 4 bases between them. The CDR3 spans 12 residues. CDR3 DNA: TGTGCCACCAGTGACCCTTACAATGAGCAGTTCTTC. It specifies CATSDPYNEQFF.

V is TRBV6-5 and J is TRBJ1-2, with a weak D call TRBD1 (6 bases). Germline lookup yields CDR1 MNHEY and CDR2 SVGAGI. Trimming stripped 6 bases from V and 0 bases from J, with 11 bases between. This CDR3 is built from 14 residues. The CDR3 DNA follows: TGTGCCAGCAGATTACAGGGCGCTAACTATGGCTACACCTTC. The encoded protein is CASRLQGANYGYTF.

The chain uses TRBV11-2 and TRBJ1-1; D gene uncertain. Germline CDR1 reads SGHAT; CDR2 reads FQNNGV. The CDR3 loop spans 11 amino acids. Trimming cost V 5 bases and J 8 bases, with 9 bases left between them. The CDR3 region has the DNA TGTGCCAGCAGCGCCCGGTACGAAGCTTTCTTT. It specifies CASSARYEAFF.

CDR3 sequence reads: CASTLSGGQETQYF. The CDR3 DNA sequence: TGCGCCAGCACCCTTAGCGGGGGCCAAGAGACCCAGTACTTC. The chain links TRBV5-1 to TRBJ2-5; 9 nucleotides line up with TRBD2. The germline CDR1 and CDR2 sequences are SGHRS and YFSETQ. This CDR3 has 14 amino acids. Trimming took 6 bases from V and 1 from J; bases not matched to a gene: 4.

CDR3 region: CASSRLLTGDTGELFF. CDR3 DNA sequence: TGTGCCAGTTCCAGGTTGTTAACGGGGGACACCGGGGAGCTGTTTTTT. The chain has TRBV9 and TRBJ2-2; D may be TRBD2 (6 bases). The CDR3 is 16 residues long. V dropped 8 bases and J dropped 3 bases, with 20 bases sitting between them. Germline CDR1 reads SGDLS; CDR2 reads YYNGEE.